This is a list of T cell receptor beta chains from one sample in a study of blood T cell repertoires in COVID-19. Sequenced by immunoSEQ multiplex PCR; TCRdb stores in-frame clones only, minus some. The repertoire holds roughly 140,000 clones, with 84% as singletons. Sample: peripheral blood. The source is a human donor in a cohort sampled during active COVID-19. CDR3s include the opening cysteine and the closing phenylalanine or tryptophan. The D gene is left open where the match is weak. The size of a clone is reported for some rows only, either as once, few or many, or as a class for expanded clones.

>NA|12|TRBV5-1|TRBJ2-7|few
TGCGCCAGCAGCCCCGCAGCCTACGAGCAGTACTTC
CASSPAAYEQYF
>TRBD1|15|TRBV5-4|TRBJ2-1|NA
TGTGCCAGCAGCTTGGGGTTCGCAGGGGGCCGTGAGCAGTTCTTC
CASSLGFAGGREQFF
>NA|15|TRBV14|TRBJ2-1|NA
TGTGCCAGCAGCCAAGCCGGGAAAGGGTACAATGAGCAGTTCTTC
CASSQAGKGYNEQFF
>TRBD1|13|TRBV6-5|TRBJ2-7|once
TGTGCCAGTTACCGGGACAGGGGCTACGAGCAGTACTTC
CASYRDRGYEQYF
>NA|13|TRBV7-3|TRBJ2-1|NA
TGTGCCAGCAGCCTCCAGGGATACAATGAGCAGTTCTTC
CASSLQGYNEQFF
>NA|14|TRBV11-2|TRBJ2-7|NA
TGTGCCAGCAGCTTACTCAATGGGGGGATCGAGCAGTACTTC
CASSLLNGGIEQYF
>NA|14|TRBV28|TRBJ1-5|NA
TGTGCCAGCAGTAACCCGGGAAACCCGGGGCCCCAGCATTTT
CASSNPGNPGPQHF
>NA|14|TRBV4-1|TRBJ1-3|NA
TGCGCCAGCAGCCGGGAGGGATCTGGAAACACCATATATTTT
CASSREGSGNTIYF
>TRBD1|15|TRBV7-7|TRBJ2-1|NA
TGTGCCAGCAGCCCGGACAGGGTAGGGAACAATGAGCAGTTCTTC
CASSPDRVGNNEQFF
>TRBD1|13|TRBV28|TRBJ1-2|NA
TGTGCCACCCGAAGAGGGGGCGCAGAGGGCTACACCTTC
CATRRGGAEGYTF
>NA|13|TRBV7-8|TRBJ2-5|NA
TGTGCCAGCAGCATCGGACAGTCCGAGACCCAGTACTTC
CASSIGQSETQYF
>NA|14|TRBV5-5|TRBJ1-1|NA
TGTGCCAGCAGCTACAGGCCTATGAGCACTGAAGCTTTCTTT
CASSYRPMSTEAFF
>TRBD1|15|TRBV25-1|TRBJ1-2|once
TGTGCCAGCAGTGAACCCGCCGGGACAGTCGATGGCTACACCTTC
CASSEPAGTVDGYTF
>NA|14|TRBV4-1|TRBJ2-3|NA
TGCGCCAGCAGCCAAGATCCAAGCGCAGATACGCAGTATTTT
CASSQDPSADTQYF
>NA|18|TRBV11-3|TRBJ2-5|NA
TGTGCCAGCAGCTCACCCCCCGGACAGCTCTATTACCAAGAGACCCAGTACTTC
CASSSPPGQLYYQETQYF
>NA|17|TRBV7-6|TRBJ2-3|NA
TGTGCCAGCAGCTTAGACCCCTTGGCGGGGATCACAGATACGCAGTATTTT
CASSLDPLAGITDTQYF
>NA|15|TRBV11-2|TRBJ1-5|NA
TGTGCCAGCAGCTTAGTTCCGTATAGCAATCAGCCCCAGCATTTT
CASSLVPYSNQPQHF
>NA|14|TRBV5-6|TRBJ1-2|few
TGTGCCAGCAGCTCCTCACTTTATACCTATGGCTACACCTTC
CASSSSLYTYGYTF
>TRBD2|15|TRBV27|TRBJ2-3|NA
TGTGCCAGCAGTTTATTGCGGGGGACCAGGGATACGCAGTATTTT
CASSLLRGTRDTQYF
>NA|15|TRBV11-3|TRBJ1-3|NA
TGTGCCAGCAGCTCCCCGGGATACTCTGGAAACACCATATATTTT
CASSSPGYSGNTIYF
>NA|12|TRBV12-3/TRBV12-4|TRBJ2-2|NA
TGTGCCAGCAGCGTGAACACCGGGGAGCTGTTTTTT
CASSVNTGELFF
>NA|12|TRBV6-6|TRBJ2-5|NA
TGTGCCAGCAGGGGTCCCCGCGGGACCCAGTACTTC
CASRGPRGTQYF
>TRBD1|19|TRBV28|TRBJ1-2|few
TGTGCCAGCAGTTTCCCACAGGGGGCTTCAAGAGTCACTAACTATGGCTACACCTTC
CASSFPQGASRVTNYGYTF
>TRBD1|15|TRBV5-1|TRBJ2-7|NA
TGCGCCAGCAGCAGGGGACAGGGCGTCCTCAACGAGCAGTACTTC
CASSRGQGVLNEQYF
>NA|14|TRBV24-1|TRBJ1-2|NA
TGTGCCACCAGTGCTGGAGGGTCCTACTATGGCTACACCTTC
CATSAGGSYYGYTF
>NA|15|TRBV4-1|TRBJ2-1|few
TGCGCCAGCAGCCACTCGGGCACTAGAGACAATGAGCAGTTCTTC
CASSHSGTRDNEQFF
>TRBD2|14|TRBV19|TRBJ2-3|NA
TGTGCCAGTACCGACCGGGGGGACACAGATACGCAGTATTTT
CASTDRGDTDTQYF
>NA|15|TRBV9|TRBJ1-1|NA
TGTGCCAGCAGCGTAGGTCCGCCAGGGTCGACTGAAGCTTTCTTT
CASSVGPPGSTEAFF
>TRBD2|14|TRBV6-2/TRBV6-3|TRBJ2-3|NA
TGTGCCAGCAGTGACGCGGGGGACACAGATACGCAGTATTTT
CASSDAGDTDTQYF
>NA|12|TRBV9|TRBJ1-2|NA
TGTGCCAGCAGCGTCTCTAACTATGGCTACACCTTC
CASSVSNYGYTF
>TRBD2|16|TRBV5-1|TRBJ2-1|NA
TGCGCCAGCAGCTTCTCTAGCGGGGGCCCATACAATGAGCAGTTCTTC
CASSFSSGGPYNEQFF
>TRBD1|13|TRBV30|TRBJ1-2|once
TGTGCCTGGAGCCCGGGACAGGTCGGTGGCTACACCTTC
CAWSPGQVGGYTF
>TRBD1|14|TRBV12-5|TRBJ1-2|many
TGTGCTAGTGGTACCCCAGGGGGCGGGTATGGCTACACCTTC
CASGTPGGGYGYTF
>NA|15|TRBV24-1|TRBJ2-3|NA
TGTGCCACCTCTCAAGGTGGACAGCCAACAGATACGCAGTATTTT
CATSQGGQPTDTQYF
>TRBD1|15|TRBV7-2|TRBJ1-6|few
TGTGCCAGCGCAGGGGTGAGGACAGGGTTAATCCCCCTCCACTTT
CASAGVRTGLIPLHF
>TRBD1|13|TRBV9|TRBJ1-2|NA
TGTGCCAGCAGCGTATCAGGGGGCAATGGCTACACCTTC
CASSVSGGNGYTF
>NA|16|TRBV6-6|TRBJ1-2|NA
TGTGCCAGCAGTTACTCCGGAGGGACTAAAAACTATGGCTACACCTTC
CASSYSGGTKNYGYTF
>NA|16|TRBV28|TRBJ2-1|NA
TGTGCCAGCAGTGGACTGGGTAGACGGGCCTACAATGAGCAGTTCTTC
CASSGLGRRAYNEQFF
>TRBD2|16|TRBV5-1|TRBJ2-3|NA
TGCGCCAGCAGCTCGGCCGGACTAGCGGGGGTTGATACGCAGTATTTT
CASSSAGLAGVDTQYF
>TRBD1|18|TRBV19|TRBJ1-4|NA
TGTGCCAGTAGTGGATCCGGCAGGGGGCCCGCAACTAATGAAAAACTGTTTTTT
CASSGSGRGPATNEKLFF
>TRBD1|13|TRBV28|TRBJ1-4|NA
TGTGCCATCGGGACAGGGGGCGTTGAAAAACTGTTTTTT
CAIGTGGVEKLFF
>TRBD1|15|TRBV5-1|TRBJ2-2|few
TGCGCCAGCAGCTCGGGACAGTTGAACACCGGGGAGCTGTTTTTT
CASSSGQLNTGELFF